This T cell receptor beta chain came from a study of shared clonotypes between healthy human individuals. Study-wide findings and caveats: Few donors limited the genetic and exposure-history diversity represented.

Deep-level settings were used for running the assay. Sequenced by immunoSEQ multiplex PCR; TCRdb stores in-frame clones only, minus some. Of fewer than 1.8 million clones in the sample, around 98.5% were seen once. A remark on this clone: What it binds is unknown.

Donors were healthy HIV-negative adults without recently reported acute infections or vaccinations. Only Caucasian adults living in Nashville, Tennessee served as donors. The material sequenced was naive CD4+ T cells sorted from blood. Subset in this sample: CD45RA+ positively selected. The source is a man in his thirties or forties in good health.

The CDR3 nucleotides read TGTGCCAGTAGGACAGGTGTCGCGGCGAACACTGAAGCTTTCTTT. It yields the protein CASRTGVAANTEAFF. This sequence joins TRBV19 and TRBJ1-1; tentative D call: TRBD1 (6 bases). The germline V and J ends were trimmed by 6 bases and 1 base, with 15 bases remaining between them. Germline CDR1 reads LNHDA; CDR2 reads SQIVND (reference sequence). The CDR3 consists of 15 residues.